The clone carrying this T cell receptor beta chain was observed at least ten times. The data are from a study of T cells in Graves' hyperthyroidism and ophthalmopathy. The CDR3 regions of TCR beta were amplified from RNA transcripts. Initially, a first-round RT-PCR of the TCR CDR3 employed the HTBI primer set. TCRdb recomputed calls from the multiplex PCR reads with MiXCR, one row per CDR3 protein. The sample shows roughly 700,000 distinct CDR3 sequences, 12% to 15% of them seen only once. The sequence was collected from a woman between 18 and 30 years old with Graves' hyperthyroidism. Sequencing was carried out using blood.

CDR3 protein: CSASPGGEEQYF. The DNA for the CDR3 is TGCAGTGCTAGTCCAGGGGGCGAAGAGCAGTACTTC. The chain recombines TRBV20-1 with TRBJ2-7, with 8 bases fitting TRBD1. V lost 3 bases to trimming and J lost 7 bases; unmatched junction nucleotides: 5. The CDR3 spans 12 residues. The V gene's germline CDR1 is DFQATT and CDR2 SNEGSKA (reference sequence).